This TCR beta chain was captured in a study of blood T cell repertoires in COVID-19. At the level of the study: Specimens from acute and convalescent COVID-19 originated in the United States, Italy and Spain. PBMCs, B-cell-depleted T cells, or T cells provided the cDNA or gDNA that made up the material.

CDR3 length: 15 residues. The V and J ends lost 5 bases and 0 bases respectively, with 11 bases between them. Germline CDR1 reads LNHDA; CDR2 reads SQIVND (reference sequence). Original methodology: The authors estimated nucleated cell counts from reference gene primer amplification. Here immunoSEQ multiplex PCR was the method, and the copy in TCRdb shows in-frame clones only, minus some. The D gene and trimming were derived from the DNA, and the V and J assignments and clone size from that table. The table includes 65,000 or so clones, approximately 78% detected once. This clonotype originated in an elderly man with acute or convalescent COVID-19. Sequenced input: peripheral blood. The chain joins TRBV19 to TRBJ2-1; D might be TRBD2 (5 bases). CDR3 protein: CASSLRESSYNEQFF. The CDR3 bases are TGTGCCAGTAGTCTTCGGGAAAGCTCCTACAATGAGCAGTTCTTC.